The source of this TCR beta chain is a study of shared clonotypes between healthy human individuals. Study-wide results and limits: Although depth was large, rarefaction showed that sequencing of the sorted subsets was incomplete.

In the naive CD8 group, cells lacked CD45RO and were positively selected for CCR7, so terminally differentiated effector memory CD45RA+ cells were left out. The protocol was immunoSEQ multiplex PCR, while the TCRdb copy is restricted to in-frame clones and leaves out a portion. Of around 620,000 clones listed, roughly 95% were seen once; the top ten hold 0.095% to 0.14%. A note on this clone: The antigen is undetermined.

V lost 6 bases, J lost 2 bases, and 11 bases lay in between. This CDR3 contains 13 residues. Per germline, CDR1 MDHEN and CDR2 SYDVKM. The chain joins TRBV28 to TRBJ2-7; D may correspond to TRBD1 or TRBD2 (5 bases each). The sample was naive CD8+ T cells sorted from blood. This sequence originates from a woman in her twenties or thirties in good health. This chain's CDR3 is CASSRDAAYEQYF. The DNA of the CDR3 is TGTGCCAGCAGCCGGGACGCCGCCTACGAGCAGTACTTC.